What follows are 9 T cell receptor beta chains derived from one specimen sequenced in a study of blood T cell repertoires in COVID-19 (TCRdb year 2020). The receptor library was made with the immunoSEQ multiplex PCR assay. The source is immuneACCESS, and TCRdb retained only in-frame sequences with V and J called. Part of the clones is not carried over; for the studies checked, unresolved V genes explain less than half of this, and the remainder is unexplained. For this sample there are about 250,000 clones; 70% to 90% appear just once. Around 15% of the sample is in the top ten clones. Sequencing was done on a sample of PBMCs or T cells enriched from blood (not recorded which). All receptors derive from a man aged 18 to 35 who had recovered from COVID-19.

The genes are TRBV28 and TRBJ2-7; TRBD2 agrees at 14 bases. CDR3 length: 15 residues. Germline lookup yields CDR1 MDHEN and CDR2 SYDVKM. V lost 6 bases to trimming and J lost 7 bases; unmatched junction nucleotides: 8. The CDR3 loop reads CASRLGTSGSGEQYF. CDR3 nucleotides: TGTGCCAGCAGACTTGGGACTAGCGGGAGTGGTGAGCAGTACTTC.

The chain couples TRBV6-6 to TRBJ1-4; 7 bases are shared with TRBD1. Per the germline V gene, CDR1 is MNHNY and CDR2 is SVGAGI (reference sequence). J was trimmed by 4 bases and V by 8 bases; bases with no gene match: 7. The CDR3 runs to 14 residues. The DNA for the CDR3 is TGTGCCAGCTCTGACAGGGCGGATAATGAAAAACTGTTTTTT. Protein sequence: CASSDRADNEKLFF.

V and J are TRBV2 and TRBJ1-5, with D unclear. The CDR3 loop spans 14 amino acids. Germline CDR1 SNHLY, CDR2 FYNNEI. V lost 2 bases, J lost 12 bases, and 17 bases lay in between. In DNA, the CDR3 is TGTGCCAGCAGTGAATCTGGCAGGCAGTACTTCCAGCATTTT. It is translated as CASSESGRQYFQHF.

Here the CDR3 reads CASSRRTSGVADTQYF. CDR3 nucleotide sequence: TGTGCCAGCAGTAGGAGGACTAGCGGGGTGGCAGATACGCAGTATTTT. This chain links TRBV5-6 with TRBJ2-3; 12 bases map to TRBD2. Germline V gene sequence: CDR1 SGHDT, CDR2 YYEEEE. V was clipped by 5 bases and J by 4 bases; unmatched bases: 8. The CDR3 contains 16 residues.

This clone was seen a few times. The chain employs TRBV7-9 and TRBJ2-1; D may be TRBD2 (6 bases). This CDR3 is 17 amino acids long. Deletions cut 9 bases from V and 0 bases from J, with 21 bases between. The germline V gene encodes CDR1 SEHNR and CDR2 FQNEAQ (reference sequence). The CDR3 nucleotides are TGTGCCAGGGAAGCCTGGGACTCCCATAGCTCCTACAATGAGCAGTTCTTC. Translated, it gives CAREAWDSHSSYNEQFF.

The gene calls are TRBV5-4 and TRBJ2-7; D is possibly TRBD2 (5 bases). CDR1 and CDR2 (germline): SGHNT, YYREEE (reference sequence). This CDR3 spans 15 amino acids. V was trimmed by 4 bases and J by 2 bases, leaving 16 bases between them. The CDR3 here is CASSPPGSGPYEQYF. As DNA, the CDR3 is TGTGCCAGCAGCCCGCCGGGATCTGGGCCCTACGAGCAGTACTTC.

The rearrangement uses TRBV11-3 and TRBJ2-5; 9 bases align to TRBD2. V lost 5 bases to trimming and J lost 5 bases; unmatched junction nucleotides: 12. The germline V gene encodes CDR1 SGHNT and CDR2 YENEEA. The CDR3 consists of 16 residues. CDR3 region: CASSPSILAGPETQYF. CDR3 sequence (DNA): TGTGCCAGCAGCCCTAGTATTCTAGCGGGACCGGAGACCCAGTACTTC.

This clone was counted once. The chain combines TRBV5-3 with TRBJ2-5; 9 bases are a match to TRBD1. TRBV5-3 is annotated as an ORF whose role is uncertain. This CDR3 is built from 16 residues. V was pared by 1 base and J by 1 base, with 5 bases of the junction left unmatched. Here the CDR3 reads CARSLLGQGSQETQYF. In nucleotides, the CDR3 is TGTGCCAGAAGCTTGCTAGGACAGGGGTCCCAAGAGACCCAGTACTTC.

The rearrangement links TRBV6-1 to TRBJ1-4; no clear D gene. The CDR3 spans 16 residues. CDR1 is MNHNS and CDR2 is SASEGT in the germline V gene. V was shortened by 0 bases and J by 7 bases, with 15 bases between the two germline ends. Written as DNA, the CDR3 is TGTGCCAGCAGTGAAGCGCTTAGAGTCTTTTCTGAAAAACTGTTTTTT. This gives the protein CASSEALRVFSEKLFF.